This T cell receptor beta chain was sequenced during a study of response to subunit inactivated influenza vaccine. One entry per CDR3 protein results from TCRdb running MiXCR on the RT-PCR reads. The data contain more than 500,000 distinct CDR3 sequences, approximately 10% of them singletons. Trimming cost V 6 bases and J 0 bases, with 9 bases left between them. Germline V gene lookup returns CDR1 SGHRS and CDR2 YFSETQ. The CDR3 runs to 14 residues. This clonotype appeared many times. The sample was also reused in another study, on T cells expressing NK-cell markers. Per that study: TCR beta libraries carry UMIs added by 5'RACE template switching. According to the study, TCR beta repertoires originated from sorted CD3+CD56+NKG2C+, CD3+CD56+NKG2C- and CD3+CD56-NKG2C+ T cells. Of eight sequenced donors, seven were HCMV-seropositive and one HCMV-seronegative. An anti-gamma-delta TCR antibody restricted sorting to alpha-beta TCR T cells in several experiments. In a group of five to seven donors, dominant NKG2C+ clonotypes represented roughly 1.0-8% of CD8+ T cells.

V and J are TRBV5-1 and TRBJ2-2, with D unresolved. This specimen consisted of PBMCs from blood, obtained on the day of vaccination. The clonotype originates from a middle-aged man who received an inactivated influenza vaccine. CDR3 sequence reads: CASTWGANTGELFF. The CDR3 nucleotides read TGCGCCAGCACGTGGGGTGCGAACACCGGGGAGCTGTTTTTT.